One and the same sample provided the 5 T cell receptor beta chains below, sequenced in a study of post-analysis software for immune sequencing data. TCR beta libraries were prepared from cDNA with unique molecular identifiers. TCRdb processed the PCR reads anew with MiXCR; each CDR3 protein has one entry. The sample lists a few hundred thousand distinct CDR3 sequences; around 34% were seen once. Their antigen targets remain unknown. Study results and limitations: Five TRBV segments, including TRBV5-6, TRBV5-1 and TRBV20-1, were more frequent in patients than controls.

Sample: blood. The receptors here all came from a girl aged 10 to 17 with multiple sclerosis.

V and J are TRBV9 and TRBJ2-5, with a weak D call TRBD2 (6 bases). The assigned J gene may be wrong: the sequence end matches TRBJ2-7 better. CDR3 size: 15 residues. CDR1 is SGDLS, CDR2 YYNGEE, per germline. The CDR3, as DNA: TGTGCCAGCAGCGCGGGACTCCAGCATCTCTACGAGCAGTACTTC. Translated: CASSAGLQHLYEQYF.

This clonotype came up many times. V usage is TRBV20-1 and J usage is TRBJ1-2, with D maybe TRBD1 (6 bases). CDR1 and CDR2 (germline): DFQATT, SNEGSKA (reference sequence). V lost 6 bases and J lost 8, with 19 bases in between. The length of the CDR3 is 13 residues. This CDR3 is CSALKDRAGGYTF. The CDR3 DNA sequence: TGCAGTGCCCTCAAGGACAGAGCCGGCGGCTACACCTTC.

This chain's CDR3 is CASSLEGRGRRHTYNEQFF. The CDR3 coding sequence is TGCGCCAGCAGCTTGGAGGGCAGGGGGCGCAGACATACCTACAATGAGCAGTTCTTC. The chain carries TRBV5-1 and TRBJ2-1, with 8 bases identical to TRBD1. V shed 0 bases, J shed 2 bases, and the junction held 13 bases outside the gene matches. Germline-derived CDR1 and CDR2 are SGHRS and YFSETQ. CDR3 length: 19 amino acids.

This clonotype came up many times. The chain is built from TRBV15 and TRBJ2-3; 9 positions agree with TRBD2. Germline CDR1 and CDR2: LNHNV and YYDKDF (reference sequence). The CDR3 runs 17 residues. J gave up 3 bases and V 0 bases, and 7 bases lay outside the gene matches. CDR3 nucleotide sequence: TGTGCCACCAGCAGAGATCGGGGCAGCGGGGGGACAGATACGCAGTATTTT. It translates to CATSRDRGSGGTDTQYF.

This clonotype was detected ten times or more. This chain uses TRBV20-1 with TRBJ2-3, with D unclear. Germline CDR1 DFQATT, CDR2 SNEGSKA (reference sequence). This CDR3 spans 18 amino acids. V gave up 1 base and J gave up 1 base, with 21 bases separating them. Here the CDR3 DNA reads TGCAGTGCTAGAGTCCCCTTAATGACTCGCCGCGGCACAGATACGCAGTATTTT. Translation gives CSARVPLMTRRGTDTQYF.